Given below is one TCR beta chain in context. The antigen it recognizes is unknown. Per-nucleotide qualities are absent, and no much larger clonotype sits a single base away. The entire amount of isolated RNA was reverse transcribed using the High Capacity cDNA Reverse Transcription Kit, so the sequenced TCRB transcripts were expressed ones. Deep immunoSEQ sequencing was performed on naive, central memory and regulatory T cell samples, with an average of approximately 4 million total reads per sample. After sorted cells were lysed in RLT buffer, RNA was extracted with DNase-treated RNeasy Micro or Mini kits, with the choice depending on cell number. To prevent cross-contamination, every cell subset was processed on its own, while patient and healthy donor samples were processed together. The immunoSEQ multiplex PCR was used to amplify TCRB sequences from cDNA, yielding 87-bp fragments that span the CDR3 region. Sequencing of the amplicons was done on the Illumina HiSeq platform. Processing in the source paper ran as follows. PCR bias was corrected computationally using synthetic template baselines, and reads within Hamming distance 2 were collapsed, with unmergeable singletons discarded. Reads were aligned to IMGT to assign V, D and J genes, CDR3 length, and insertions or deletions at six rearrangement sites. Within each subset, clonotype counts were normalized to sorted cell number, after which true diversity and Gini coefficients were computed with the tcR R package. The overlap coefficient, calculated on TCRB nucleotide sequences, was used to measure repertoire sharing. As a proxy for the pre-selection repertoire, out-of-frame TCRB sequences from naive cells were analyzed. TCRdb re-hosts the immuneACCESS table, in-frame sequences only. Its copies lack some clones; in the studies checked, an unresolved V gene accounts for under half of them, and the cause for the rest is not known. For V, J and clone size, that table is used; D and trimming come from the DNA. This sample holds roughly 450,000 clones; around 14% were observed only once. Of the sample, under 0.04% falls within the top ten clones.

The sample belongs to a study of beta chain features in type 1 diabetes (dated by TCRdb to the late 2010s). Regarding the research as a whole: No differences in mean age, gender distribution, total cell number or subset yield were found between patients and healthy donors. Across all samples, about 110 million sorted cells were examined, and cell number per subset correlated strongly with RNA yield. The study compared TCRB repertoires of sorted circulating CD4+ T cell subsets between recently diagnosed type 1 diabetes patients and matched healthy donors. Regulatory and stem cell-like memory subsets were isolated from only 8 patients and roughly 8 healthy donors, whereas naive and central memory subsets came from all 28 donors.

Each donor gave one peripheral blood draw, averaging approximately 110 mL, which was collected into heparinised tubes. A BD FACSAria II and a panel including CD45RO, CCR7, CD25, CD127, CD95 and CD27 were used to sort naive, central memory, regulatory and stem cell-like memory CD4+ T cells. All sorted populations exceeded 95% purity. Right away, PBMCs were isolated by Lymphoprep density gradient centrifugation and were stained directly, with no culture step. To minimize batch effects, samples were stained and sorted in pairs, one healthy donor with one patient per experiment. The paper as a whole reports these results and caveats: HLA sub-analyses involved small numbers of individuals, so any influence of HLA type on TCRB rearrangement remained unresolved. Sequencing cDNA rather than genomic DNA could over-represent highly expressing activated cells, although activation and CD3 levels did not differ between groups. Naive, central memory and regulatory TCRB repertoires appeared more similar among patients than among healthy donors. At VDJ recombination sites, patients with type 1 diabetes made fewer insertions and deleted more nucleotides, a pattern implying thymic rearrangement abnormalities. A moderate but significant shortening of TCRB CDR3 length was observed in type 1 diabetes patients in all four CD4+ subsets. Shorter templates might have been favored by PCR, but patient and control samples were amplified and corrected together, so both groups would have been affected equally by any skew.

Its CDR3 holds 14 amino acids, cysteine through phenylalanine. Just CDR3 DNA is preserved here, 42 bases in frame from base 1. This sequence originates from a man younger than 40 in good health. Sequencing input: naive CD4+ T cells from blood. The cell subset or site tag for this specimen amounts to: true naive CD4+ T cells. The chain uses TRBV12-2 and TRBJ2-7; the D call TRBD1 from the table was never checked on the DNA. TRBV12-2 is tagged as a pseudogene. The CDR3 corresponds to CASRLFLQGYEQYF. The bases read TGTGCAAGTCGCTTATTCTTACAGGGGTACGAGCAGTACTTC.